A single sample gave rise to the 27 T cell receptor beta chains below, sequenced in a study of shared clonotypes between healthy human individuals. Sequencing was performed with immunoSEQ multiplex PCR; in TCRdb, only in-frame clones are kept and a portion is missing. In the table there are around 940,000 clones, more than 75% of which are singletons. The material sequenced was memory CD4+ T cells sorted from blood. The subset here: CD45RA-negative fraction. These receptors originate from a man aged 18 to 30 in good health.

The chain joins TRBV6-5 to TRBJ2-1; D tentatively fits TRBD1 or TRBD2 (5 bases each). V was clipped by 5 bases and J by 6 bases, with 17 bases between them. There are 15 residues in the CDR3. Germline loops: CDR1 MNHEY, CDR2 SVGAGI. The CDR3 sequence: CASSTGLIPRNEQFF. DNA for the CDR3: TGTGCCAGCAGTACGGGGCTAATCCCTCGCAATGAGCAGTTCTTC.

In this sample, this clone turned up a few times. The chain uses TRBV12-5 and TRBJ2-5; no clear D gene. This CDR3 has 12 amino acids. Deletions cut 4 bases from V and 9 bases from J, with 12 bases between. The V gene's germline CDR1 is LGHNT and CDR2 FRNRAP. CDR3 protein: CASGSRRTSQYF. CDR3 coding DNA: TGTGCTAGTGGTTCCCGGCGCACCTCCCAGTACTTC.

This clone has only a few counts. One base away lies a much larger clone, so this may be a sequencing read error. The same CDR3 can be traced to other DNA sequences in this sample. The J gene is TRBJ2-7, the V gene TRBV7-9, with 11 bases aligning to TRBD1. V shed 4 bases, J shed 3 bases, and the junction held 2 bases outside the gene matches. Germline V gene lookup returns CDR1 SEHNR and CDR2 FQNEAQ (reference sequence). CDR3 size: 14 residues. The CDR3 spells CASSSGTGGYEQYF. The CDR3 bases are TGTGCCAGCAGCTCCGGGACAGGGGGCTACGAGCAGTACTTC.

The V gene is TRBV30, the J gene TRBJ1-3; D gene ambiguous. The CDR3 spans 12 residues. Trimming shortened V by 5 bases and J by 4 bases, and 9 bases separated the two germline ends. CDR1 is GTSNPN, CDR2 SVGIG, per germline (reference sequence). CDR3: CAWALQGNTIYF. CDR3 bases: TGTGCCTGGGCCTTACAGGGAAACACCATATATTTT.

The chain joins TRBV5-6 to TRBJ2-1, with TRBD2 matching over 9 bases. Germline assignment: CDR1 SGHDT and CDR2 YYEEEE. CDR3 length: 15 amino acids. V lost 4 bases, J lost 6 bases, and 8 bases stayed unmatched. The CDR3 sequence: CASSPSLTSGNEQFF. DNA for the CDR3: TGTGCCAGCAGCCCATCGTTGACTAGCGGCAATGAGCAGTTCTTC.

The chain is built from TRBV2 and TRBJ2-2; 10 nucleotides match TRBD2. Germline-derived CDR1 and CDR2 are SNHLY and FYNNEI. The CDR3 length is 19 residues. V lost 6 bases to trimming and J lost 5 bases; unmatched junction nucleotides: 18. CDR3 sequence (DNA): TGTGCCAGCAGCTATAGATGGTATAGCGGGGGGACGGGGACCGGGGAGCTGTTTTTT. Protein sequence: CASSYRWYSGGTGTGELFF. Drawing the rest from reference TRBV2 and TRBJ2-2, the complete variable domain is EPEVTQTPSHQVTQMGQEVILRCVPISNHLYFYWYRQILGQKVEFLVSFYNNEISEKSEIFDDQFSVERPDGSNFTLKIRSTKLEDSAMYFCASSYRWYSGGTGTGELFFGEGSRLTVL.

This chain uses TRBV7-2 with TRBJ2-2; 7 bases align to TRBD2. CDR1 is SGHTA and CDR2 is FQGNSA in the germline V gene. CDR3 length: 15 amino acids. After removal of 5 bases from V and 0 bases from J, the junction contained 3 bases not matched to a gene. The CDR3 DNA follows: TGTGCCAGCAGCCGCCGGGAGGCGAACACCGGGGAGCTGTTTTTT. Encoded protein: CASSRREANTGELFF.

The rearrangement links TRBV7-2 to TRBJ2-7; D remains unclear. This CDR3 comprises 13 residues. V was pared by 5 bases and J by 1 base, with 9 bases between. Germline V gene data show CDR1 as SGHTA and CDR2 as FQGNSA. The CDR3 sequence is CASSRSWSYEQYF. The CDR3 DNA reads TGTGCCAGCAGCCGCAGCTGGTCCTACGAGCAGTACTTC.

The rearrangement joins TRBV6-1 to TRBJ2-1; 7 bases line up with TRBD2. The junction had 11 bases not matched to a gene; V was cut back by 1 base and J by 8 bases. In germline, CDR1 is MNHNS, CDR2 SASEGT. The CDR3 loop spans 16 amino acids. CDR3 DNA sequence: TGTGCCAGCAGTGAAGAGGGACCGGGACTAAGTTATGAGCAGTTCTTC. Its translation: CASSEEGPGLSYEQFF.

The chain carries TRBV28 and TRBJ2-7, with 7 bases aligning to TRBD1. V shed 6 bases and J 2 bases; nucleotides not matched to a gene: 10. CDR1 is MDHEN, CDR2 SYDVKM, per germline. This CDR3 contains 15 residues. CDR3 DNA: TGTGCCAGCAGGGTGGACAGGCTGTTGACCTACGAGCAGTACTTC. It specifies CASRVDRLLTYEQYF.

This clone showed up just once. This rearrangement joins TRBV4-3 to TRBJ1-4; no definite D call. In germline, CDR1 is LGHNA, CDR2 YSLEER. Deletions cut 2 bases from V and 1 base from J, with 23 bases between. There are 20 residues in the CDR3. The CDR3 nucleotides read TGCGCCAGCAGCCAAAAGACTCTTCTCCCAGGTTCCGTAACTAATGAAAAACTGTTTTTT. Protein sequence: CASSQKTLLPGSVTNEKLFF.

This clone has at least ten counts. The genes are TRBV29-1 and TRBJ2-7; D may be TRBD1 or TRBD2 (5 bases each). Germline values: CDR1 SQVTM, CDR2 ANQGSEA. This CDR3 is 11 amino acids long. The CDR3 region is CSAGDLYEQYF. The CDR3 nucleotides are TGCAGTGCCGGGGACCTCTACGAGCAGTACTTC.

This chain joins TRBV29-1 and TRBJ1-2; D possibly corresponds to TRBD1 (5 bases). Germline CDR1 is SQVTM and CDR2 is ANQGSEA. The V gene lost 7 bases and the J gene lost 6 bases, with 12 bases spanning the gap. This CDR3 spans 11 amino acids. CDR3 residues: CSAAGGDGYTF. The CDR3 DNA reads TGCAGCGCTGCTGGGGGGGATGGCTACACCTTC.

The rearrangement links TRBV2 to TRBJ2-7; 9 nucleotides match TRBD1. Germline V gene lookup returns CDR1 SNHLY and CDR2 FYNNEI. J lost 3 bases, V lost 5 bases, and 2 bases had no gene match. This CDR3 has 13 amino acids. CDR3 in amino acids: CASSTGGGYEQYF. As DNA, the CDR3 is TGTGCCAGCAGTACAGGGGGCGGCTACGAGCAGTACTTC. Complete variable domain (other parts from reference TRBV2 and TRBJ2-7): EPEVTQTPSHQVTQMGQEVILRCVPISNHLYFYWYRQILGQKVEFLVSFYNNEISEKSEIFDDQFSVERPDGSNFTLKIRSTKLEDSAMYFCASSTGGGYEQYFGPGTRLTVT.

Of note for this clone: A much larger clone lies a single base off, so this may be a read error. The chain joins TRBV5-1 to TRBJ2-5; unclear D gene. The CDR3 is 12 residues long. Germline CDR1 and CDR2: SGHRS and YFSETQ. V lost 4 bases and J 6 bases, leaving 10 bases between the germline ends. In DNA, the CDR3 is TGCGCCAGCAGCGTGATAAAAAAGACCCAGTACTTC. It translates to CASSVIKKTQYF.

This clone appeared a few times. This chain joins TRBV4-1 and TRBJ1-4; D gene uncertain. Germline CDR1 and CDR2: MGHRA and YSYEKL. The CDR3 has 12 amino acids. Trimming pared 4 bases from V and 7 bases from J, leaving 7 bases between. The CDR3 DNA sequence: TGCGCCAGCAGCCTCGTCCGTGAAAAACTGTTTTTT. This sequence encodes CASSLVREKLFF.

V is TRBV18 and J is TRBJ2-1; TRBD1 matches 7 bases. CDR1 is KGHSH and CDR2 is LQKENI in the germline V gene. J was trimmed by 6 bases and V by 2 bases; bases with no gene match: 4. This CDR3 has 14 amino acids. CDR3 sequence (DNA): TGTGCCAGCTCACCAGGGACAGCCTCCAATGAGCAGTTCTTC. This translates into CASSPGTASNEQFF.

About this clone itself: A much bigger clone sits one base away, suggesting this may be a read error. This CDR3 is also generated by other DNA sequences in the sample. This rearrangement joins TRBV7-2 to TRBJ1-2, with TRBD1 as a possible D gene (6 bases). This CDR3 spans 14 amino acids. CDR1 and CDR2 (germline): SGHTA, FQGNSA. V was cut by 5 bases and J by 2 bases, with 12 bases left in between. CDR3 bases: TGTGCCAGCAGCCCCGGGCAGGGGAACTATGGCTACACCTTC. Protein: CASSPGQGNYGYTF.

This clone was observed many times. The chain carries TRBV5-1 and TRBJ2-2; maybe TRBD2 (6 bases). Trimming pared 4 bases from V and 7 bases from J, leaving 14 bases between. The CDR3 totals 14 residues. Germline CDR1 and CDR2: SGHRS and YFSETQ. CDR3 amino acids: CASSARPGGGELFF. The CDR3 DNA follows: TGCGCCAGCAGCGCCCGCCCCGGGGGCGGGGAGCTGTTTTTT.

The CDR3 protein is CASSRDRANEQFF. DNA for the CDR3: TGTGCCAGCAGCCGGGACAGGGCCAATGAGCAGTTCTTC. The chain recombines TRBV11-2 with TRBJ2-1; the match to TRBD1 covers 9 bases. Germline V lookup: CDR1 SGHAT, CDR2 FQNNGV. This CDR3 is 13 amino acids long. Trimming removed 5 bases from V and 6 bases from J; junction bases left unmatched: 2.

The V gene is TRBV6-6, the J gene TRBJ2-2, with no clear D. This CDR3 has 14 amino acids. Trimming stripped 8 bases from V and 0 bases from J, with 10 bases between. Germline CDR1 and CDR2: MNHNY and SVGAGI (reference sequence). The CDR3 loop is CASVEQTNTGELFF. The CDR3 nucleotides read TGTGCCAGCGTGGAACAAACGAACACCGGGGAGCTGTTTTTT.

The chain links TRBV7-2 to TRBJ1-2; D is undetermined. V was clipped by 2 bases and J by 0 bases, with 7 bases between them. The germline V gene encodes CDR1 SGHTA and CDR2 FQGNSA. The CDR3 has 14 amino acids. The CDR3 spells CASSLKSANYGYTF. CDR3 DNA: TGTGCCAGCAGCTTAAAAAGTGCTAACTATGGCTACACCTTC.

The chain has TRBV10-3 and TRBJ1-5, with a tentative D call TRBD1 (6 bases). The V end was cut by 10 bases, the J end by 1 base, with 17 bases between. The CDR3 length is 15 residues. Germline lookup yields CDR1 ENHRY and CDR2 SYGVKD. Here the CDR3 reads CATGAGAMSNQPQHF. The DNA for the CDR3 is TGTGCCACAGGGGCGGGGGCAATGAGCAATCAGCCCCAGCATTTT.

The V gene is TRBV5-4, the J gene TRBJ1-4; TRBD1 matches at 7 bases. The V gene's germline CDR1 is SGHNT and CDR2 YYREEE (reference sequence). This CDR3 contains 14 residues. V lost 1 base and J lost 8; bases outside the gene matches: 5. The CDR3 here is CASSLRGGGEKLFF. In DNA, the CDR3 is TGTGCCAGCAGCTTGAGAGGGGGCGGGGAAAAACTGTTTTTT. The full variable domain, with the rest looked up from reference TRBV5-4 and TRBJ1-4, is ETGVTQSPTHLIKTRGQQVTLRCSSQSGHNTVSWYQQALGQGPQFIFQYYREEENGRGNFPPRFSGLQFPNYSSELNVNALELDDSALYLCASSLRGGGEKLFFGSGTQLSVL.

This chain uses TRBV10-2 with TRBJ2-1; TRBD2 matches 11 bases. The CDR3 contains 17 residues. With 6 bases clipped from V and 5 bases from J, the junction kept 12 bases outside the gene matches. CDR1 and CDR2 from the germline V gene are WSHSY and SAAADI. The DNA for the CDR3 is TGCGCCAGCAGCGCTCCCCCCGGGACTAGCGGACACAATGAGCAGTTCTTC. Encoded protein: CASSAPPGTSGHNEQFF.

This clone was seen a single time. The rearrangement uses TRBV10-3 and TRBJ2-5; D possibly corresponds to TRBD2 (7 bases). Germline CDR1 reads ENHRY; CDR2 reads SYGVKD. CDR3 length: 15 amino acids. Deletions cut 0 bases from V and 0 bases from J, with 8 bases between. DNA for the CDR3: TGTGCCATCAGTGAGTCGGGGGGGCACCAAGAGACCCAGTACTTC. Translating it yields CAISESGGHQETQYF.

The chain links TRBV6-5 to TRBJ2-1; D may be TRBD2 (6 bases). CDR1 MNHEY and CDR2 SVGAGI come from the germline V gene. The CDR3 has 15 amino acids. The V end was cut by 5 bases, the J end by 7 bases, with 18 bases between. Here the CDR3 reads CASSSGRLTGNEQFF. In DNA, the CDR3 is TGTGCCAGCAGTAGCGGGCGCCTTACGGGGAATGAGCAGTTCTTC.